Below are 15 T cell receptor beta chains sequenced from a single sample in a study of T cells expressing NK-cell markers. From its re-call of the 5' RACE reads, TCRdb lists each CDR3 protein once, without DNA. This sample contains 120,000 to 150,000 distinct CDR3 sequences. The sample was blood T cells: a sorted CD56 or NKG2C T cell subset, CD4+ or CD8+ T cells, or bulk PBMC T cells (not recorded which). Receptor source: a man younger than 35 in good health.

The V and J genes are TRBV18 and TRBJ2-7; TCRdb selects TRBD1, and the lack of DNA leaves this call unchecked. CDR3 size: 15 residues. Germline values: CDR1 KGHSH, CDR2 LQKENI. The CDR3 sequence: CASSPPQGSPYEQYF.

V gene TRBV20-1 combines with J gene TRBJ2-3; checking the TCRdb D call of TRBD2 is not possible without DNA. The germline V gene has CDR1 DFQATT and CDR2 SNEGSKA (reference sequence). This CDR3 has 17 amino acids. CDR3: CSAEGLAGGENTDTQYF.

The chain combines TRBV29-1 with TRBJ2-7; the D call of TRBD1 rests on TCRdb alone, since no DNA is present to check it. CDR3 length equals 11 residues. Germline V gives CDR1 SQVTM, CDR2 ANQGSEA. This CDR3 reads CSVLDSYEQYF.

The chain is built from TRBV19 and TRBJ2-3; TCRdb outputs TRBD2, but without DNA this stays unchecked. Germline-derived CDR1 and CDR2 are LNHDA and SQIVND (reference sequence). This CDR3 region has 13 residues. CDR3 residues: CASSGGLTDTQYF.

The chain links TRBV4-3 to TRBJ2-1; TCRdb's D call of TRBD2 is untestable without DNA. Germline CDR1 and CDR2: LGHNA and YSLEER. The CDR3 spans 15 residues. The CDR3 region is CASSPLAENYNEQFF.

J is TRBJ2-1 and V is TRBV7-9. This CDR3 contains 15 residues. In germline, CDR1 is SEHNR, CDR2 FQNEAQ (reference sequence). CDR3 region: CASSGWGSSYNEQFF.

The CDR3 is CSAREVGAGDEQFF. The V call is TRBV20-1, the J call TRBJ2-1; TCRdb reports TRBD1, a call that lacks DNA to check it against. The CDR3 is 14 amino acids. Germline CDR1 and CDR2: DFQATT and SNEGSKA (reference sequence).

The chain has TRBV6-1 and TRBJ1-1; the D call from TCRdb, TRBD1, cannot be confirmed without DNA. Germline V CDR1 and CDR2: MNHNS, SASEGT. The CDR3 covers 14 residues. The CDR3 protein is CASSVQGLGTEAFF.

The gene calls are TRBV27 and TRBJ1-5; TCRdb picks TRBD1, but there is no DNA to check that call. CDR3 length: 15 amino acids. Germline values: CDR1 MNHEY, CDR2 SMNVEV (reference sequence). The CDR3 reads CASSTLQGINQPQHF.

The rearrangement joins TRBV6-6 to TRBJ1-1. This CDR3 has 13 residues. In germline, CDR1 is MNHNY, CDR2 SVGAGI (reference sequence). CDR3 in amino acids: CATEAGGSTEAFF.

The chain has TRBV27 and TRBJ2-1; the TCRdb call, TRBD1, lacks DNA for checking. This CDR3 comprises 14 residues. Looked up from germline, CDR1 is MNHEY and CDR2 is SMNVEV (reference sequence). The chain's CDR3 is CASSLGLSYNEQFF.

The rearrangement uses TRBV29-1 and TRBJ2-5; the TCRdb D gene call, TRBD2, has no DNA to confirm it. Germline values: CDR1 SQVTM, CDR2 ANQGSEA. This CDR3 has 16 amino acids. CDR3 residues: CSVDGRTSGSGETQYF. The whole variable domain, filled in from reference TRBV29-1 and TRBJ2-5, reads SAVISQKPSRDICQRGTSLTIQCQVDSQVTMMFWYRQQPGQSLTLIATANQGSEATYESGFVIDKFPISRPNLTFSTLTVSNMSPEDSSIYLCSVDGRTSGSGETQYFGPGTRLLVL.

V gene TRBV5-6 combines with J gene TRBJ2-3; the D call from TCRdb, TRBD1, cannot be confirmed without DNA. Germline V lookup: CDR1 SGHDT, CDR2 YYEEEE. The CDR3 sequence is 16 residues long. The CDR3 spells CASSERQGLSTDTQYF.

The chain uses TRBV5-6 and TRBJ2-7. The germline V gene encodes CDR1 SGHDT and CDR2 YYEEEE. CDR3 length equals 11 residues. CDR3 sequence reads: CASSLDYEQYF.

The chain employs TRBV6-1 and TRBJ2-2. This CDR3 is 15 amino acids long. The germline V gene has CDR1 MNHNS and CDR2 SASEGT. The CDR3 reads CASSPAGSNTGELFF.